These 28 T cell receptor beta chains share one sample of origin, sequenced in a study of blood T cell repertoires in COVID-19. The table came from immunoSEQ multiplex PCR; TCRdb's copy has only in-frame clones and leaves some out. Of hundreds of thousands of clones listed, about 90% are singletons. The sample consisted of peripheral blood. The receptors derive from a woman in her forties who had recovered from COVID-19.

The CDR3 sequence is CASGVGRMETQYF. In DNA, the CDR3 is TGTGCTAGTGGGGTGGGGAGAATGGAGACCCAGTACTTC. The V and J genes are TRBV12-5 and TRBJ2-5; weak D call: TRBD2 (5 bases). The CDR3 length is 13 residues. Trimming took 6 bases from V and 5 from J, leaving 13 bases between them. CDR1 is LGHNT and CDR2 is FRNRAP in the germline V gene.

The CDR3 reads CASSPSQETQYF. CDR3 nucleotide sequence: TGTGCCAGCAGTCCGTCCCAAGAGACCCAGTACTTC. The rearrangement links TRBV12-3 or TRBV12-4 to TRBJ2-5, with D uncertain. The CDR3 loop spans 12 amino acids. Trimming left V 5 bases short and J 1 base short, with 5 bases between.

The genes are TRBV19 and TRBJ2-1; 9 nucleotides match TRBD1. Germline CDR1 and CDR2: LNHDA and SQIVND (reference sequence). The CDR3 has 15 residues. Germline trimming cut 5 bases from V and 5 bases from J; bases unmatched to any gene: 7. CDR3 sequence: CASSLRDRDDNEQFF. The CDR3 DNA reads as TGTGCCAGTAGTCTCCGGGACAGGGATGACAATGAGCAGTTCTTC. Full variable domain (rest looked up from reference TRBV19 and TRBJ2-1): DGGITQSPKYLFRKEGQNVTLSCEQNLNHDAMYWYRQDPGQGLRLIYYSQIVNDFQKGDIAEGYSVSREKKESFPLTVTSAQKNPTAFYLCASSLRDRDDNEQFFGPGTRLTVL.

This rearrangement joins TRBV6-2 or TRBV6-3 to TRBJ2-3, with D perhaps matching TRBD1 (5 bases). Germline CDR1 reads MNHEY; CDR2 reads SVGEGT. The length of the CDR3 is 14 residues. Trimming cost V 5 bases and J 0 bases, with 9 bases left between them. DNA of the CDR3: TGTGCCAGCAGTCATCGACAGAGCACAGATACGCAGTATTTT. It encodes CASSHRQSTDTQYF.

The gene calls are TRBV11-2 and TRBJ1-1, with D unclear. The CDR3 has 13 amino acids. Between the trimmed V and J ends, which lost 1 base and 3 bases, there was a span of 6 bases. Germline CDR1 reads SGHAT; CDR2 reads FQNNGV. This CDR3 reads CASSLVRHTEAFF. For the CDR3, the DNA is TGTGCCAGCAGCTTAGTCAGGCACACTGAAGCTTTCTTT.

The V call is TRBV5-5, the J call TRBJ1-4; 7 bases are a match to TRBD1. The junction had 4 bases not matched to a gene; V was cut back by 4 bases and J by 7 bases. CDR3 length: 13 residues. Looked up from germline, CDR1 is SGHKS and CDR2 is YYEKEE (reference sequence). Here the CDR3 reads CASSGTVFEKLFF. The DNA for the CDR3 is TGTGCCAGCAGCGGGACAGTTTTTGAAAAACTGTTTTTT.

The chain uses TRBV19 and TRBJ2-5, with D possibly being TRBD2 (5 bases). Germline lookup yields CDR1 LNHDA and CDR2 SQIVND (reference sequence). Trimming took off 0 bases at V and 4 bases at J, with 18 bases between the two ends. This CDR3 spans 17 amino acids. The CDR3 sequence is CASSIDHRLMGRETQYF. DNA for the CDR3: TGTGCCAGTAGTATAGATCACCGTCTTATGGGGAGAGAGACCCAGTACTTC.

The table lists this clone with many counts. The chain has TRBV7-9 and TRBJ1-2; D may be TRBD1 (6 bases). The V end was cut by 4 bases, the J end by 3 bases, with 18 bases between. The germline V gene encodes CDR1 SEHNR and CDR2 FQNEAQ (reference sequence). This CDR3 comprises 16 residues. DNA for the CDR3: TGTGCCAGCAGCTCACCACAGAACAGGGCTGACTATGGCTACACCTTC. As protein: CASSSPQNRADYGYTF.

CDR3 in DNA: TGTGCCAGCACCCCGAGCAATAACTATGGCTACACCTTC. This codes for CASTPSNNYGYTF. The chain is built from TRBV2 and TRBJ1-2; the D is unclear. This CDR3 contains 13 residues. CDR1 is SNHLY, CDR2 FYNNEI, per germline. Trimming took off 7 bases at V and 1 base at J, with 10 bases between the two ends.

The chain recombines TRBV29-1 with TRBJ1-5, with no clear D. The CDR3 runs to 12 residues. CDR1 and CDR2 from the germline V gene are SQVTM and ANQGSEA. V lost 4 bases and J lost 4, with 8 bases in between. DNA of the CDR3: TGCAGCGTTGGATCCGGGAATCAGCCCCAGCATTTT. Encoded protein: CSVGSGNQPQHF. The full variable domain, in which reference TRBV29-1 and TRBJ1-5 provide the parts outside the CDR3, is SAVISQKPSRDICQRGTSLTIQCQVDSQVTMMFWYRQQPGQSLTLIATANQGSEATYESGFVIDKFPISRPNLTFSTLTVSNMSPEDSSIYLCSVGSGNQPQHFGDGTRLSIL.

The chain combines TRBV30 with TRBJ1-1; D uncertain. The germline gives CDR1 GTSNPN, CDR2 SVGIG (reference sequence). The CDR3 totals 13 residues. Deletions cut 1 base from V and 1 base from J, with 7 bases between. The CDR3 DNA follows: TGTGCCTGGAGTGCACAGACGAACACTGAAGCTTTCTTT. Its translation is CAWSAQTNTEAFF. The variable domain in full, with the rest retrieved from reference TRBV30 and TRBJ1-1, is SQTIHQWPATLVQPVGSPLSLECTVEGTSNPNLYWYRQAAGRGLQLLFYSVGIGQISSEVPQNLSASRPQDRQFILSSKKLLLSDSGFYLCAWSAQTNTEAFFGQGTRLTVV.

This chain joins TRBV6-2 or TRBV6-3 and TRBJ1-4, with D perhaps matching TRBD1 (5 bases). The CDR3 totals 15 residues. Germline V gene lookup returns CDR1 MNHEY and CDR2 SVGEGT. Trimming cost V 2 bases and J 5 bases, with 12 bases left between them. CDR3 region: CASSYLDRPNEKLFF. Here the CDR3 DNA reads TGTGCCAGCAGTTACCTCGACAGACCAAATGAAAAACTGTTTTTT.

This chain uses TRBV7-9 with TRBJ1-2; a weak D match, TRBD1 (5 bases). This CDR3 is 13 amino acids long. Germline V gene data show CDR1 as SEHNR and CDR2 as FQNEAQ (reference sequence). The V gene lost 6 bases and the J gene lost 10 bases, with 18 bases spanning the gap. CDR3 DNA: TGTGCCAGCAGTCCTCGCGGGGGGAGGGCCTACACCTTC. It yields the protein CASSPRGGRAYTF.

The chain carries TRBV19 and TRBJ1-5, with TRBD1 matching 8 bases. Germline lookup yields CDR1 LNHDA and CDR2 SQIVND (reference sequence). This CDR3 region has 12 residues. The CDR3 reads CRGRGLCQPQHF. The CDR3 DNA follows: TGTCGCGGCAGGGGGCTTTGTCAGCCCCAGCATTTT.

This sequence joins TRBV28 and TRBJ1-6, with D maybe TRBD1 (5 bases). The CDR3 extends over 15 amino acids. V was clipped by 2 bases and J by 9 bases, with 14 bases between them. Germline CDR1 is MDHEN and CDR2 is SYDVKM. In DNA form, the CDR3 reads TGTGCCAGCAGTTTACCCCCAGGGTTCCCTTCACCCCTCCACTTT. It is translated as CASSLPPGFPSPLHF. The whole variable domain, filled in from reference TRBV28 and TRBJ1-6, reads DVKVTQSSRYLVKRTGEKVFLECVQDMDHENMFWYRQDPGLGLRLIYFSYDVKMKEKGDIPEGYSVSREKKERFSLILESASTNQTSMYLCASSLPPGFPSPLHFGNGTRLTVT.

The rearrangement joins TRBV5-4 to TRBJ1-2; D is ambiguous. CDR1 and CDR2 from the germline V gene are SGHNT and YYREEE (reference sequence). CDR3 size: 15 residues. V gave up 4 bases and J gave up 3 bases, with 16 bases separating them. CDR3 amino acids: CASSPGQTTYYGYTF. As DNA, the CDR3 is TGTGCCAGCAGCCCCGGGCAGACTACTTACTATGGCTACACCTTC.

The genes are TRBV5-4 and TRBJ2-5; perhaps TRBD2 as D (7 bases). Germline lookup yields CDR1 SGHNT and CDR2 YYREEE (reference sequence). V was cut by 4 bases and J by 0 bases, with 13 bases left in between. CDR3 size: 15 residues. Here the CDR3 reads CASSGGGRYQETQYF. The CDR3 coding sequence is TGTGCCAGCAGCGGCGGGGGCCGGTACCAAGAGACCCAGTACTTC.

This clone was detected only a few times. The chain carries TRBV7-6 and TRBJ2-7; TRBD1 aligns across 11 bases. V was clipped by 0 bases and J by 6 bases; unmatched bases: 4. From germline, CDR1 is SGHVS and CDR2 FNYEAQ. The CDR3 runs 15 residues. The CDR3 loop reads CASSLAPGQGGEQYF. CDR3 nucleotide sequence: TGTGCCAGCAGCTTAGCCCCGGGACAGGGGGGCGAGCAGTACTTC.

The rearrangement uses TRBV7-9 and TRBJ1-1, with 7 bases fitting TRBD1. In germline, CDR1 is SEHNR, CDR2 FQNEAQ (reference sequence). This CDR3 has 14 amino acids. The V and J ends lost 1 base and 4 bases, in that order; junction bases with no gene match: 3. The DNA of the CDR3 is TGTGCCAGCAGCTTAGGAGGGGGCCTCACTGAAGCTTTCTTT. This codes for CASSLGGGLTEAFF.

The chain links TRBV6-5 to TRBJ1-1; D ambiguous. CDR1 is MNHEY and CDR2 is SVGAGI in the germline V gene. The CDR3 covers 15 residues. V dropped 2 bases and J dropped 0 bases, with 10 bases sitting between them. The CDR3 sequence is CASSYLIEMNTEAFF. DNA for the CDR3: TGTGCCAGCAGTTACCTTATAGAGATGAACACTGAAGCTTTCTTT.

The chain recombines TRBV3-1 (or the pseudogene TRBV3-2) with TRBJ1-2; TRBD1 matches 11 bases. Germline V gene lookup returns CDR1 LGHDT and CDR2 YNNKEL (reference sequence). With 5 bases clipped from V and 4 bases from J, the junction kept 12 bases outside the gene matches. This CDR3 contains 17 residues. The CDR3 DNA is TGTGCCAGCAGCTTCCAGGACAGGGGGCGGTCAACCTATGGCTACACCTTC. Amino acid sequence: CASSFQDRGRSTYGYTF.

V and J are TRBV6-5 and TRBJ1-2; D is unresolved. CDR1 is MNHEY and CDR2 is SVGAGI in the germline V gene. V shed 5 bases and J shed 6 bases, with 16 bases lying between them. This CDR3 is 14 amino acids long. CDR3 amino acids: CASSPRGGKNGYTF. CDR3 in DNA: TGTGCCAGCAGTCCCCGGGGAGGGAAGAATGGCTACACCTTC.

The chain couples TRBV7-9 to TRBJ2-7, with 10 positions matching TRBD1. Germline-derived CDR1 and CDR2 are SEHNR and FQNEAQ (reference sequence). This CDR3 spans 13 amino acids. Losses at the gene ends were 5 bases for V and 5 bases for J; bases not matched to a gene: 3. The CDR3 DNA sequence: TGTGCCAGCAGCCGGGACAGGGGACACGAGCAGTACTTC. This encodes CASSRDRGHEQYF.

This clone was observed a few times. The J gene is TRBJ2-7, the V gene TRBV13; 8 nucleotides align to TRBD2. This CDR3 region has 15 residues. J gave up 9 bases and V 3 bases, and 13 bases lay outside the gene matches. Germline V CDR1 and CDR2: PRHDT, FYEKMQ (reference sequence). The CDR3 here is CASSLGTSGGLAQYF. The CDR3 DNA reads as TGTGCCAGCAGCTTGGGGACTAGTGGAGGGTTAGCGCAGTACTTC.

V and J are TRBV6-2 or TRBV6-3 and TRBJ1-1; tentatively, D is TRBD1 (5 bases). V dropped 7 bases and J dropped 7 bases, with 16 bases sitting between them. Germline CDR1 and CDR2: MNHEY and SVGEGT. CDR3 length: 13 amino acids. The CDR3 region has the DNA TGTGCCAGCACCCCAGGACACCAAGTTGAAGCTTTCTTT. Translation: CASTPGHQVEAFF.

The rearrangement joins TRBV7-8 to TRBJ2-2; 8 bases match TRBD2. CDR3 length: 16 amino acids. Germline V CDR1 and CDR2: SGHVS, FQNEAQ. The J segment lost 4 bases and the V segment lost 0 bases, leaving 4 bases of the junction unmatched. CDR3 amino acids: CASSLAMAGGTGELFF. The CDR3 bases are TGTGCCAGCAGCTTAGCGATGGCGGGGGGCACCGGGGAGCTGTTTTTT.

The V gene is TRBV3-1 (or the pseudogene TRBV3-2), the J gene TRBJ2-3; 10 nucleotides match TRBD2. Germline assignment: CDR1 LGHDT and CDR2 YNNKEL (reference sequence). CDR3 length: 19 residues. V dropped 3 bases and J dropped 0; count of bases not matched to a gene: 12. CDR3 coding DNA: TGTGCCAGCAGCCACCAAACCCCCGGACTAGCGGAGAGCACAGATACGCAGTATTTT. Protein product: CASSHQTPGLAESTDTQYF.

The rearrangement uses TRBV9 and TRBJ2-3; 7 nucleotides line up with TRBD1. Germline V gene sequence: CDR1 SGDLS, CDR2 YYNGEE. This CDR3 comprises 14 residues. The V and J ends lost 3 bases and 5 bases, in that order; junction bases with no gene match: 6. The CDR3 sequence: CASSARGTRDTQYF. The DNA for the CDR3 is TGTGCCAGCAGCGCCAGGGGGACGAGAGATACGCAGTATTTT.